This T cell receptor beta chain was identified during a study of shared clonotypes between healthy human individuals. Turning to the study itself: Each donor's CD4 naive and CD4 memory cells filled three plates apiece, CD8 naive two, and CD8 memory one. Findings and limits, study-wide: Generally, naive subsets came out with larger estimated richness than memory subsets. The four-donor shared clonotypes exceeded non-shared clonotypes in generation probability, with non-shared ones scoring lower.

As regards this clone: Its specificity is not known.

Only in-frame clones appear in the TCRdb table, and some are missing; sequencing was by immunoSEQ multiplex PCR. The sample shows just over 2,000,000 clones, approximately 95% of them seen only once. Terminally differentiated effector memory CD45RA+ cells were excluded from the naive CD8 cells, which were CD45RO-negative and positively selected for CCR7. The J segment lost 9 bases and the V segment lost 7 bases, leaving 7 bases of the junction unmatched. The CDR3 contains 14 residues. Germline V gene data show CDR1 as MGHRA and CDR2 as YSYEKL. This receptor was taken from a man in his late teens or twenties in good health. V usage is TRBV4-1 and J usage is TRBJ1-6, with 9 nucleotides matching TRBD1. Sequencing input: naive CD8+ T cells sorted from blood. The CDR3 sequence: CASTSGTGTSPLHF. CDR3 sequence (DNA): TGCGCCAGCACTTCCGGGACAGGGACTTCACCCCTCCACTTT.